One sample yielded the 4 T cell receptor beta chains listed below, sequenced in a study of T-cell reconstitution after alpha-beta-depleted transplantation in children (dated by TCRdb to 2015 to 2016). Library generation was performed with PCR. The sequencer listed for this sample is Illumina HiSeq 2500. TCR libraries were prepared with molecular barcoding, using unique molecular identifiers to normalize TCRbeta repertoire quantification. TCRdb passed the public sequencing reads through fastp at Q25 and MiXCR, retaining productive beta sequences. CDR3 protein duplicates are merged, each entry listing the most common genes and DNA. This sample holds about 270,000 distinct CDR3 sequences; more than 9% were observed only once. Of the sample, roughly a tenth is held by the ten largest clones. Sample: PBMCs from the stem cell graft donor, taken from the stem cell graft. The source is a human donor who donated a stem cell graft to a child with SCID.

A few counts support this clonotype. The chain recombines TRBV20-1 with TRBJ2-7, with D tentatively TRBD2 (6 bases). V dropped 8 bases and J dropped 1 base, with 24 bases sitting between them. Germline lookup yields CDR1 DFQATT and CDR2 SNEGSKA (reference sequence). The CDR3 is 16 amino acids. CDR3 bases: TGCAGTCCATTAAACTTCGGAGGGATAAGGTCCTACGAGCAGTACTTC. This encodes CSPLNFGGIRSYEQYF.

This clonotype was found a few times. This sequence joins TRBV28 and TRBJ2-7; TRBD1 aligns across 7 bases. The CDR3 covers 13 residues. Germline CDR1 is MDHEN and CDR2 is SYDVKM. J was trimmed by 2 bases and V by 7 bases; bases with no gene match: 5. The CDR3 here is CASNWDRTYEQYF. As DNA, the CDR3 is TGTGCCAGCAACTGGGACAGAACCTACGAGCAGTACTTC.

This chain joins TRBV27 and TRBJ2-2, with 11 bases identical to TRBD2. The CDR3 runs to 19 residues. The trim removed 5 bases at V and 5 bases at J, leaving 16 bases unmatched. Germline CDR1 and CDR2: MNHEY and SMNVEV (reference sequence). CDR3 sequence (DNA): TGTGCCAGCAGTACGCAACCGGGACTAGCGGTACCGAGGACCGGGGAGCTGTTTTTT. It yields the protein CASSTQPGLAVPRTGELFF.

CDR3 in amino acids: CASSQIQGEETQYF. In DNA, the CDR3 is TGCGCCAGCAGCCAAATCCAGGGAGAGGAGACCCAGTACTTC. J is TRBJ2-5 and V is TRBV4-1; D tentatively reads TRBD1 or TRBD2 (5 bases each). Trimming stripped 2 bases from V and 5 bases from J, with 12 bases between. Germline loops: CDR1 MGHRA, CDR2 YSYEKL. The CDR3 sequence is 14 residues long.